What follows are 17 T cell receptor beta chains derived from one specimen sequenced in a study of technical replicates of blood from a handful of donors. Libraries were prepared by immunoSEQ multiplex PCR; TCRdb keeps only in-frame clonotypes and omits some of them. This table holds tens of thousands of clones, approximately 96% found once. The sample consisted of T cells isolated from PBMCs. These receptors all stem from a human donor in good health.

This clone was detected once. J is TRBJ1-6 and V is TRBV6-4, with TRBD1 matching 8 bases. Germline loops: CDR1 MRHNA, CDR2 SNTAGT. CDR3 length: 16 amino acids. V was pared by 3 bases and J by 6 bases, with 7 bases of the junction left unmatched. This CDR3 is CASSERTGNGNSPLHF. The CDR3 region has the DNA TGTGCCAGCAGTGAACGGACAGGGAACGGTAATTCACCCCTCCACTTT.

The V call is TRBV6-5, the J call TRBJ2-7; D might be TRBD1 (6 bases). Germline V gene lookup returns CDR1 MNHEY and CDR2 SVGAGI. V was shortened by 6 bases and J by 3 bases, with 18 bases between the two germline ends. The CDR3 length is 15 residues. The CDR3 coding sequence is TGTGCCAGCAGCCGGGACACAGGGACGAGCTACGAGCAGTACTTC. It is translated as CASSRDTGTSYEQYF.

Here the CDR3 reads CASSLAESYEQYF. The CDR3 nucleotides are TGTGCCAGCAGTCTGGCGGAGAGCTACGAGCAGTACTTC. V gene TRBV28 combines with J gene TRBJ2-7, with D unclear. The CDR3 consists of 13 residues. Trimming removed 5 bases from V and 3 bases from J, with 11 bases in between. Germline V gives CDR1 MDHEN, CDR2 SYDVKM.

V gene TRBV6-4 combines with J gene TRBJ2-3; 7 bases align to TRBD2. The V segment lost 10 bases and the J segment 4 bases; nucleotides outside the gene matches: 8. Germline CDR1 is MRHNA and CDR2 is SNTAGT. CDR3 size: 13 residues. CDR3 nucleotides: TGTGCCACCTTGAGGGAGGGCCCAGATACGCAGTATTTT. Translating gives CATLREGPDTQYF.

The chain links TRBV6-1 to TRBJ1-1, with 7 nucleotides matching TRBD1. The germline V gene has CDR1 MNHNS and CDR2 SASEGT. J was trimmed by 0 bases and V by 6 bases; bases with no gene match: 4. CDR3 size: 14 residues. CDR3 in DNA: TGTGCCAGCAGGGGGACAGACATGAACACTGAAGCTTTCTTT. This sequence encodes CASRGTDMNTEAFF.

The V call is TRBV5-1, the J call TRBJ2-3; 7 nucleotides align to TRBD2. This CDR3 region has 14 residues. The V gene's germline CDR1 is SGHRS and CDR2 YFSETQ. The junction had 4 bases not matched to a gene; V was cut back by 0 bases and J by 6 bases. The CDR3 sequence: CASSLGGLGDTQYF. The CDR3, as DNA: TGCGCCAGCAGCTTGGGAGGACTAGGGGATACGCAGTATTTT.

The chain recombines TRBV9 with TRBJ2-5, with 9 bases aligning to TRBD2. The CDR3 is made up of 20 amino acids. The germline V gene encodes CDR1 SGDLS and CDR2 YYNGEE. Trimming removed 0 bases from V and 2 bases from J; junction bases left unmatched: 17. The CDR3 protein is CASSVATGSGGRSGQETQYF. The DNA of the CDR3 is TGTGCCAGCAGCGTAGCCACTGGGAGCGGGGGGCGGTCTGGGCAAGAGACCCAGTACTTC.

The chain carries TRBV7-2 and TRBJ2-7; TRBD2 is a possible D gene (7 bases). The V gene's germline CDR1 is SGHTA and CDR2 FQGNSA. CDR3 size: 14 residues. The ends were cut back, 5 bases at V and 2 bases at J, with 13 bases in the middle. The CDR3 DNA sequence: TGTGCCAGCAGCCATGGGGGGGGCGCCTACGAGCAGTACTTC. It translates to CASSHGGGAYEQYF.

V gene TRBV5-1 combines with J gene TRBJ2-1; 7 positions match TRBD1. Germline V gives CDR1 SGHRS, CDR2 YFSETQ. V lost 3 bases to trimming and J lost 3 bases; unmatched junction nucleotides: 6. The CDR3 loop spans 15 amino acids. DNA for the CDR3: TGCGCCAGCAGCTCCCGGACAGGTAGCTACAATGAGCAGTTCTTC. Amino acid sequence: CASSSRTGSYNEQFF. Looking up the rest from reference TRBV5-1 and TRBJ2-1 gives the full variable domain: KAGVTQTPRYLIKTRGQQVTLSCSPISGHRSVSWYQQTPGQGLQFLFEYFSETQRNKGNFPGRFSGRQFSNSRSEMNVSTLELGDSALYLCASSSRTGSYNEQFFGPGTRLTVL.

This chain uses TRBV4-1 with TRBJ2-3; no reliable D call. The CDR3 has 16 residues. V dropped 4 bases and J dropped 2 bases, with 16 bases sitting between them. Germline V CDR1 and CDR2: MGHRA, YSYEKL. Here the CDR3 DNA reads TGCGCCAGCAGCCCTCTAGTCGCTCTCCTCACAGATACGCAGTATTTT. Encoded protein: CASSPLVALLTDTQYF.

The chain joins TRBV4-1 to TRBJ2-2; TRBD1 matches at 8 bases. V gave up 0 bases and J gave up 2 bases; unmatched junction bases: 5. Germline CDR1 reads MGHRA; CDR2 reads YSYEKL. The CDR3 length is 17 residues. The DNA for the CDR3 is TGCGCCAGCAGCCAAGATGACAGGGGAGAAAACACCGGGGAGCTGTTTTTT. Translation: CASSQDDRGENTGELFF.

This clone was detected once. The chain carries TRBV27 and TRBJ2-1; 10 nucleotides match TRBD2. The CDR3 is 18 residues long. Germline V CDR1 and CDR2: MNHEY, SMNVEV (reference sequence). V gave up 4 bases and J gave up 6 bases; unmatched junction bases: 15. CDR3 sequence reads: CASSSLSSSSGRSNEQFF. CDR3 in DNA: TGTGCCAGCAGTTCGCTTTCCTCGTCTAGCGGGAGAAGCAATGAGCAGTTCTTC.

The chain couples TRBV4-1 to TRBJ1-3; no clear D gene. The CDR3 has 15 residues. V dropped 4 bases and J dropped 0 bases, with 10 bases sitting between them. Germline CDR1 MGHRA, CDR2 YSYEKL. The CDR3 sequence: CASSPAGNSGNTIYF. CDR3 DNA: TGCGCCAGCAGCCCAGCGGGAAACTCTGGAAACACCATATATTTT.

The chain joins TRBV29-1 to TRBJ1-2; D possibly corresponds to TRBD1 (6 bases). Germline-derived CDR1 and CDR2 are SQVTM and ANQGSEA. V lost 7 bases, J lost 4 bases, and 19 bases lay in between. This CDR3 is built from 14 residues. This CDR3 reads CSARGGAALYGYTF. CDR3 coding DNA: TGCAGCGCCCGTGGGGGGGCTGCCCTCTATGGCTACACCTTC.

The chain links TRBV6-6 to TRBJ2-5, with 8 bases lining up with TRBD2. The CDR3 spans 13 residues. The V and J ends lost 5 bases and 3 bases, in that order; junction bases with no gene match: 2. Per the germline V gene, CDR1 is MNHNY and CDR2 is SVGAGI (reference sequence). The CDR3, as DNA: TGTGCCAGCAGTCATAGCGGGAAAGAGACCCAGTACTTC. Encoded protein: CASSHSGKETQYF.

This rearrangement joins TRBV5-1 to TRBJ2-1; 7 bases map to TRBD2. Germline V gene data show CDR1 as SGHRS and CDR2 as YFSETQ. The CDR3 extends over 16 amino acids. The J segment lost 7 bases and the V segment lost 4 bases, leaving 14 bases of the junction unmatched. CDR3 protein: CASSANPGLTLNEQFF. The CDR3 DNA sequence: TGCGCCAGCAGCGCTAACCCGGGACTAACATTGAATGAGCAGTTCTTC.

V usage is TRBV6-1 and J usage is TRBJ2-7; D uncertain. Germline V CDR1 and CDR2: MNHNS, SASEGT. The CDR3 runs to 13 residues. Trimming shortened V by 4 bases and J by 0 bases, and 7 bases separated the two germline ends. CDR3 DNA: TGTGCCAGCAGTGTGGTTAGCTCCTACGAGCAGTACTTC. Translation: CASSVVSSYEQYF.